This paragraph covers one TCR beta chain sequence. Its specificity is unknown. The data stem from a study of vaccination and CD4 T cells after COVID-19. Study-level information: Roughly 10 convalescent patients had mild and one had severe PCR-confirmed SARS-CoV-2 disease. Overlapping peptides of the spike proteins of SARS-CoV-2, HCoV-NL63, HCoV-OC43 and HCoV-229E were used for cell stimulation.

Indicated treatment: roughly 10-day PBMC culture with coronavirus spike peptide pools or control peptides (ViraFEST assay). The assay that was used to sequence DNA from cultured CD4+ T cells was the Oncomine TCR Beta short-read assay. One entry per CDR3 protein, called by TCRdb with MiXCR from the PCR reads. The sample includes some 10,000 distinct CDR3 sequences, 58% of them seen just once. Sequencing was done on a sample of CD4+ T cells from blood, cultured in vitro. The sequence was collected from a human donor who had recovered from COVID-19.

Here the CDR3 reads CSAFGLAYNEQFF. The CDR3 coding sequence is TGCAGTGCCTTTGGACTGGCCTACAATGAGCAGTTCTTC. The chain is built from TRBV20-1 and TRBJ2-1; TRBD2 might be the D (5 bases). The germline V gene encodes CDR1 DFQATT and CDR2 SNEGSKA (reference sequence). The V end was cut by 6 bases, the J end by 2 bases, with 11 bases between. The CDR3 loop spans 13 amino acids.